Sequencing of this TCR beta chain was carried out in a study of OX40 agonist ivuxolimab in advanced cancers. Study-wide context: The costimulatory receptor OX40 (CD134) was targeted by ivuxolimab, a fully human IgG2 agonistic monoclonal antibody. Partial responses were achieved by three dose-escalation patients, of whom one had hepatocellular carcinoma and two had cutaneous melanoma. Intravenous ivuxolimab was administered to patients every 2 weeks at six dose levels: 0.01, 0.1, 0.3, 1.5, 3 and 10 mg/kg. Prior anti-PD-1, anti-PD-L1 or anti-CTLA-4 therapy was permitted, and checkpoint inhibitors had been received by under 50% of dose-escalation patients. The paper describes the monotherapy dose-escalation part (N ≈ 50 patients) of the phase I trial of ivuxolimab. In the dose-escalation cohort, roughly 80% of patients were male, and the mean age was about 55 years, with a range of roughly 23 to 85. Of the 52 patients in dose escalation, around 19 had hepatocellular carcinoma, some 15 had melanoma, 9 had renal cell carcinoma and 9 had head and neck cancer. Peripheral TCRbeta sequencing was intended to test whether TCR sequence diversity was altered and clonal T-cell expansion was caused by ivuxolimab.

The trial excluded patients who had a history of autoimmune disease or who were on systemic immunosuppression. In every dose cohort, peripheral blood was drawn for TCR sequencing at baseline, cycle 4 day 1, and cycle 7 day 1. The samples were taken from a phase I, first-in-human, multicenter, open-label dose-escalation trial of ivuxolimab. The trial enrolled adults with locally advanced or metastatic head and neck squamous cell, hepatocellular, melanoma or renal cell carcinoma. Before TCR sequencing, CD4+ and CD8+ T cells were separately sorted from peripheral blood. Comments on this clone: Its antigen specificity is not known. One base away there is no much larger clone; base qualities are not given.

What the work shows at the level of the full study, not this receptor alone: At doses of 0.1 to 3.0 mg/kg, clonal expansion of both CD4+ and CD8+ T cells in blood was seen between baseline and week 6. The antigen specificity of the peripheral T cells that underwent clonal expansion was not determined. In the 0.1-3.0 mg/kg groups, partial responders had among the lowest normalized peripheral clonal expansion, particularly in CD8+ T cells. After ivuxolimab, expanded clones were on average more numerous among CD8+ T cells than among CD4+ T cells. Low levels of normalized T-cell clonal expansion were also seen in some patients who did not respond.

According to the germline V gene, CDR1 reads SQVTM and CDR2 reads ANQGSEA. The CDR3 goes from the cysteine to the phenylalanine over 13 residues. Only CDR3 DNA remains: 39 bases, in frame from the first base. Trimming accounts for 4 bases at V and 5 bases at J, while the number of junction bases matched to no gene is 4. For sequencing of the TCRbeta CDR3 region, genomic DNA was extracted from the sorted cells. The immunoSEQ Assay was used to sequence the TCRbeta CDR3 regions. TCRdb retrieved this table from immuneACCESS and kept in-frame rearrangements only. Not all clones are present; in checked studies, unresolved V genes account for under half, and no reason is known for the remainder. For this sample there are tens of thousands of clones; around 89% appear just once. The ten top clones hold 25% to 40% of the sample.

Sequenced here: CD4+ or CD8+ T cells sorted from blood, sampled in a trial of the OX40 agonist ivuxolimab. The sequence is built from TRBV29-1 and TRBJ2-2, with 7 central nucleotides matching TRBD2. The clonotype comes from an adult with an advanced solid tumor such as melanoma, head and neck, liver or kidney cancer. CDR3 reads: CSVVLASTGELFF. DNA sequence: TGCAGCGTTGTACTAGCGTCGACCGGGGAGCTGTTTTTT.